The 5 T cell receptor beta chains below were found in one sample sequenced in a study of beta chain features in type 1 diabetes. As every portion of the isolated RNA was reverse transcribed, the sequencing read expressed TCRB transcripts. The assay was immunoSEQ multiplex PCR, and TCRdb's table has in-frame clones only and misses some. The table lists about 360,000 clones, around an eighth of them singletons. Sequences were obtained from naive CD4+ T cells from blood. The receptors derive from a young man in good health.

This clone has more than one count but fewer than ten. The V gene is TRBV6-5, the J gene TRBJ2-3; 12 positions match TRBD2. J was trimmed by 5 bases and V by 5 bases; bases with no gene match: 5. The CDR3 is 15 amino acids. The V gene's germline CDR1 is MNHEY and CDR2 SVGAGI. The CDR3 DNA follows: TGTGCCAGCAGTAACCGGACTAGCGGGATAGATACGCAGTATTTT. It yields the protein CASSNRTSGIDTQYF.

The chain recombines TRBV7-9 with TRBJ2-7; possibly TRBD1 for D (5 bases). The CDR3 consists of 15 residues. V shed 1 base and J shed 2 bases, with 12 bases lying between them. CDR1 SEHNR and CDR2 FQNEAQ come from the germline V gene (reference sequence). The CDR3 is CASSLGGGAAYEQYF. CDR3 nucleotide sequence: TGTGCCAGCAGCTTAGGCGGTGGGGCAGCCTACGAGCAGTACTTC. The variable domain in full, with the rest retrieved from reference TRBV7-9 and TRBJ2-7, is DTGVSQNPRHKITKRGQNVTFRCDPISEHNRLYWYRQTLGQGPEFLTYFQNEAQLEKSRLLSDRFSAERPKGSFSTLEIQRTEQGDSAMYLCASSLGGGAAYEQYFGPGTRLTVT.

The CDR3 coding sequence is TGTGCCAGCAGCCGAATACAGGGACAGGGGGAAGGGGATACGCAGTATTTT. This encodes CASSRIQGQGEGDTQYF. V gene TRBV7-9 combines with J gene TRBJ2-3; TRBD1 agrees at 11 bases. Trimming cost V 5 bases and J 6 bases; bases outside gene matches: 13. CDR1 and CDR2 from the germline V gene are SEHNR and FQNEAQ (reference sequence). The CDR3 has 17 amino acids.

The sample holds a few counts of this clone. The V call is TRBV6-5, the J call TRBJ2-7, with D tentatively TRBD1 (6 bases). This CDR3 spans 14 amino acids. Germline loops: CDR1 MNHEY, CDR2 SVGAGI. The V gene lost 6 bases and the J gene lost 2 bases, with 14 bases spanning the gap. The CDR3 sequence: CASSPRGEAYEQYF. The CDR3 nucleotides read TGTGCCAGCAGCCCCAGGGGTGAAGCCTACGAGCAGTACTTC.

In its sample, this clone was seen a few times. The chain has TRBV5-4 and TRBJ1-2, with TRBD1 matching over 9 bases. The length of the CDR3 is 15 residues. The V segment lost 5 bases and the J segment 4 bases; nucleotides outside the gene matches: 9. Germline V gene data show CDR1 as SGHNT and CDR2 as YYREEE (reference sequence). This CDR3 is CASSRDRESGYGYTF. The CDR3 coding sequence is TGTGCCAGCAGTAGGGACAGGGAATCTGGCTATGGCTACACCTTC. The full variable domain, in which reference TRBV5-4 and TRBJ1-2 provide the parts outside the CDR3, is ETGVTQSPTHLIKTRGQQVTLRCSSQSGHNTVSWYQQALGQGPQFIFQYYREEENGRGNFPPRFSGLQFPNYSSELNVNALELDDSALYLCASSRDRESGYGYTFGSGTRLTVV.